The 32 T cell receptor beta chains below were found in one sample sequenced in a study of CD8+CD57+ T cells in acquired aplastic anemia listed by TCRdb under 2018. Expansion of CD8+CD57+ cells had been shown by flow cytometry in the patients chosen for sequencing. The sequencing machine was an Illumina HiSeq 2000. Genomic DNA served as template for TCR beta VDJ combination and CDR3 sequence profiling. Through fastp at Q25 and MiXCR, TCRdb rebuilt clones from the public reads, retaining in-frame beta chains. Identical CDR3 protein sequences are pooled into one entry, listed with their most common genes and DNA. The table for this sample lists 120,000 or so distinct CDR3 sequences; about two fifths of them were counted only once. The ten largest clones take up about 2.6% of the sample. Material: sorted CD4+, CD8+, or CD8+CD57+ T cells (not recorded which) from PBMCs. These receptors came from a human donor with aplastic anemia.

This clonotype was seen ten or more times. J is TRBJ2-1 and V is TRBV20-1, with TRBD2 identical over 10 bases. From germline, CDR1 is DFQATT and CDR2 SNEGSKA (reference sequence). The CDR3 is 14 residues long. After removal of 5 bases from V and 7 bases from J, the junction contained 8 bases not matched to a gene. The CDR3 is CSAQAGGPRNEQFF. The DNA of the CDR3 is TGCAGTGCTCAAGCGGGGGGGCCTAGGAATGAGCAGTTCTTC.

This clonotype was seen only a few times. The chain joins TRBV15 to TRBJ2-3; D possibly matches TRBD1 or TRBD2 (5 bases each). Germline V gene sequence: CDR1 LNHNV, CDR2 YYDKDF (reference sequence). V lost 1 base and J 2 bases, leaving 13 bases between the germline ends. This CDR3 is 16 amino acids long. In nucleotides, the CDR3 is TGTGCCACCAGCAGAGGGGACCGGTACCTCACAGATACGCAGTATTTT. Protein sequence: CATSRGDRYLTDTQYF.

The chain has TRBV20-1 and TRBJ2-7; D not resolved. In germline, CDR1 is DFQATT, CDR2 SNEGSKA (reference sequence). Trimming took off 3 bases at V and 6 bases at J, with 15 bases between the two ends. CDR3 length: 13 amino acids. CDR3 protein: CSASRAIGPEQYF. The CDR3 DNA follows: TGCAGTGCTAGCCGCGCGATAGGTCCCGAGCAGTACTTC.

The chain carries TRBV19 and TRBJ2-7, with TRBD1 matching over 7 bases. Germline CDR1 and CDR2: LNHDA and SQIVND (reference sequence). The trim removed 9 bases at V and 6 bases at J, leaving 14 bases unmatched. This CDR3 contains 14 residues. CDR3 sequence: CASSPPTGCVEQYF. CDR3 DNA: TGTGCCAGCTCACCACCGACAGGGTGTGTCGAGCAGTACTTC.

This clonotype showed up many times. The chain combines TRBV9 with TRBJ2-7, with TRBD2 identical over 8 bases. Per the germline V gene, CDR1 is SGDLS and CDR2 is YYNGEE. The CDR3 is made up of 14 amino acids. V lost 7 bases, J lost 2 bases, and 8 bases stayed unmatched. In nucleotides, the CDR3 is TGTGCCAGCGGAGGACCGGGACTAGCCTACGAGCAGTACTTC. It codes for CASGGPGLAYEQYF.

The genes are TRBV6-2 or TRBV6-3 and TRBJ1-1; 8 nucleotides match TRBD1. J lost 12 bases, V lost 6 bases, and 9 bases had no gene match. The germline V gene encodes CDR1 MNHEY and CDR2 SVGEGT. The CDR3 is 12 amino acids. CDR3 protein: CASRPGQGGTFF. Here the CDR3 DNA reads TGTGCCAGCAGACCCGGACAGGGTGGAACTTTCTTT.

This clonotype was detected many times. The J gene is TRBJ2-5, the V gene TRBV2; tentatively, D is TRBD1 (5 bases). CDR1 SNHLY and CDR2 FYNNEI come from the germline V gene. V was clipped by 5 bases and J by 5 bases, with 18 bases between them. The CDR3 consists of 15 residues. CDR3: CASSPELGWGETQYF. Here the CDR3 DNA reads TGTGCCAGCAGTCCCGAGCTAGGATGGGGCGAGACCCAGTACTTC.

This clonotype has at least ten counts. The gene calls are TRBV20-1 and TRBJ1-2; unclear D gene. V was pared by 2 bases and J by 5 bases, with 15 bases between. There are 14 residues in the CDR3. CDR1 DFQATT and CDR2 SNEGSKA come from the germline V gene (reference sequence). The CDR3 DNA reads TGCAGTGCTAGACCACTGGCAGGAGGGTATGGCTACACCTTC. Protein sequence: CSARPLAGGYGYTF.

The rearrangement joins TRBV2 to TRBJ1-1; a possible D gene is TRBD1 (6 bases). The length of the CDR3 is 16 residues. Germline CDR1 and CDR2: SNHLY and FYNNEI. Trimming removed 2 bases at V and 5 bases at J, with 18 bases between. Here the CDR3 reads CASSEIGSGRGTEAFF. The CDR3 coding sequence is TGTGCCAGCAGTGAAATCGGATCGGGGAGGGGGACTGAAGCTTTCTTT.

This clonotype came up a few times. The V call is TRBV3-1, the J call TRBJ2-3, with 10 bases lining up with TRBD2. Germline CDR1 and CDR2: LGHDT and YNNKEL (reference sequence). The V and J ends lost 5 bases and 4 bases, in that order; junction bases with no gene match: 6. This CDR3 contains 15 residues. The CDR3 DNA reads as TGTGCCAGCAGCTCTACTAGCGGGGTCTCAGATACGCAGTATTTT. It translates to CASSSTSGVSDTQYF.

CDR3 coding DNA: TGTGCCACCAGTGCTCGGACAGGGAGCTCCTATAATTCACCCCTCCACTTT. The encoded protein is CATSARTGSSYNSPLHF. This rearrangement joins TRBV24-1 to TRBJ1-6, with 8 bases identical to TRBD1. Trimming cost V 5 bases and J 0 bases; bases outside gene matches: 5. The germline V gene has CDR1 KGHDR and CDR2 SFDVKD. The CDR3 length is 17 residues.

This chain connects TRBV9 to TRBJ1-5; a weak D match, TRBD1 (5 bases). V was clipped by 4 bases and J by 0 bases, with 23 bases between them. Germline-derived CDR1 and CDR2 are SGDLS and YYNGEE. There are 19 residues in the CDR3. DNA for the CDR3: TGTGCCAGCAGCCCCCTCGGGCAGTCGAGGGGTTATAGCAATCAGCCCCAGCATTTT. This translates into CASSPLGQSRGYSNQPQHF.

In its sample, this clonotype was seen many times. V gene TRBV7-2 combines with J gene TRBJ2-7, with TRBD2 as a possible D gene (5 bases). CDR1 and CDR2 from the germline V gene are SGHTA and FQGNSA. Trimming shortened V by 5 bases and J by 1 base, and 12 bases separated the two germline ends. The CDR3 runs 14 residues. The CDR3 sequence is CASSLSRTSYEQYF. The CDR3 DNA sequence: TGTGCCAGCAGCCTTAGCAGGACTTCCTACGAGCAGTACTTC.

This clonotype turned up a few times. The chain joins TRBV6-2 or TRBV6-3 to TRBJ2-3; 12 bases match TRBD1. V dropped 6 bases and J dropped 7; count of bases not matched to a gene: 8. The length of the CDR3 is 15 residues. In germline, CDR1 is MNHEY, CDR2 SVGEGT. CDR3 amino acids: CASSSGQGARNTQYF. For the CDR3, the DNA is TGTGCCAGCAGCTCGGGACAGGGGGCGCGGAATACGCAGTATTTT.

The chain carries TRBV20-1 and TRBJ2-6; no clear D gene. This CDR3 comprises 13 residues. Germline lookup yields CDR1 DFQATT and CDR2 SNEGSKA (reference sequence). Trimming pared 1 base from V and 2 bases from J, leaving 3 bases between. The CDR3 DNA reads TGCAGTGCTAGAGCTGCTGGGGCCAACGTCCTGACTTTC. It yields the protein CSARAAGANVLTF.

As concerns this clonotype: The germline gene is not matched at one end of the junction; a read error may be the cause. CDR3 region: CASSRRGGTGELFF. The CDR3 DNA reads as TGCGCCAGCAGTCGACGGGGTGGGACCGGGGAGCTGTTCTTC. The chain couples TRBV10-1 to TRBJ2-1; the D call may be TRBD1 or TRBD2 (5 bases each). CDR1 WNHNN and CDR2 SYGVQD come from the germline V gene (reference sequence). The CDR3 is made up of 14 amino acids.

The chain carries TRBV6-5 and TRBJ2-2; D gene ambiguous. Trimming removed 4 bases at V and 0 bases at J, with 12 bases between. Germline loops: CDR1 MNHEY, CDR2 SVGAGI. The CDR3 loop spans 16 amino acids. As DNA, the CDR3 is TGTGCCAGCAGTTTCAATGGACCGGCGAACACCGGGGAGCTGTTTTTT. Protein: CASSFNGPANTGELFF.

This clonotype was seen ten or more times. Here the CDR3 reads CASSSLSGGWDEQYF. DNA of the CDR3: TGCGCCAGCAGCTCCTTAAGCGGGGGGTGGGACGAGCAGTACTTC. The chain uses TRBV5-1 and TRBJ2-7; TRBD2 aligns across 9 bases. The CDR3 length is 15 residues. After removal of 3 bases from V and 5 bases from J, the junction contained 9 bases not matched to a gene. From germline, CDR1 is SGHRS and CDR2 YFSETQ.

This clonotype was counted many times. V and J are TRBV11-2 and TRBJ2-3, with D unclear. V lost 0 bases to trimming and J lost 6 bases, with 13 bases between them. The germline CDR1 and CDR2 sequences are SGHAT and FQNNGV. The CDR3 spans 15 residues. The CDR3 protein is CASSLDGLAGDTQYF. The CDR3 region has the DNA TGTGCCAGCAGCTTAGATGGATTAGCAGGTGATACGCAGTATTTT.

This rearrangement joins TRBV9 to TRBJ1-4, with D possibly matching TRBD1 (5 bases). V shed 2 bases and J shed 0 bases, with 8 bases lying between them. The CDR3 length is 15 residues. Germline loops: CDR1 SGDLS, CDR2 YYNGEE. The CDR3 region has the DNA TGTGCCAGCAGCGTGCCGGGGCCAACTAATGAAAAACTGTTTTTT. Amino acids: CASSVPGPTNEKLFF.

The J gene is TRBJ2-5, the V gene TRBV2, with TRBD2 as a possible D gene (6 bases). The ends were cut back, 10 bases at V and 1 base at J, with 13 bases in the middle. Germline V gene sequence: CDR1 SNHLY, CDR2 FYNNEI. The CDR3 consists of 13 residues. CDR3 sequence reads: CATLANIQETQYF. DNA for the CDR3: TGTGCCACCCTAGCGAACATCCAAGAGACCCAGTACTTC.

This rearrangement joins TRBV24-1 to TRBJ2-3; 9 bases align to TRBD2. The CDR3 totals 15 residues. The junction had 9 bases not matched to a gene; V was cut back by 1 base and J by 11 bases. The germline V gene encodes CDR1 KGHDR and CDR2 SFDVKD. In DNA, the CDR3 is TGTGCCACCAGTGATTTTAGCGGGGGCTACAATGAGCAGTATTTT. Its protein product is CATSDFSGGYNEQYF.

This clonotype occurred many times. The chain couples TRBV30 to TRBJ1-1; TRBD1 aligns across 9 bases. Trimming cost V 5 bases and J 3 bases; bases outside gene matches: 4. Germline V CDR1 and CDR2: GTSNPN, SVGIG (reference sequence). The CDR3 is made up of 13 amino acids. As DNA, the CDR3 is TGTGCCTGGCTCCGGGACAGGGACACTGAAGCTTTCTTT. Amino acids: CAWLRDRDTEAFF.

Of note for this clonotype: In this CDR3 the conserved last residue, phenylalanine or tryptophan, is missing, so a read error is likely. The chain carries TRBV29-1 and TRBJ2-5; D ambiguous. The ends were cut back, 3 bases at V and 1 base at J, with 15 bases in the middle. Per germline, CDR1 SQVTM and CDR2 ANQGSEA. This CDR3 comprises 15 residues. CDR3 DNA sequence: TGCAGCGTTGACGATCGAGGTGGATCCCAAGAGACCCAGTACTCC. This codes for CSVDDRGGSQETQYS.

This clonotype was recorded at least ten times. The V gene is TRBV29-1, the J gene TRBJ2-3, with D hard to call. Germline CDR1 is SQVTM and CDR2 is ANQGSEA. The length of the CDR3 is 13 residues. Trimming removed 7 bases at V and 8 bases at J, with 19 bases between. DNA of the CDR3: TGCAGCGCCAGCGATCCCCTCCTTGTTACGCAGTATTTT. Its protein product is CSASDPLLVTQYF.

The table lists this clonotype with a few counts. The CDR3 sequence is CSARDILVGGYTF. The CDR3 DNA reads TGCAGTGCTAGAGATATTCTAGTGGGTGGCTACACCTTC. The chain recombines TRBV20-1 with TRBJ1-2; D gene ambiguous. Trimming removed 0 bases at V and 7 bases at J, with 12 bases between. CDR1 is DFQATT and CDR2 is SNEGSKA in the germline V gene (reference sequence). This CDR3 has 13 amino acids.

This clonotype has only one observation. This chain joins TRBV5-1 and TRBJ1-2, with 9 bases identical to TRBD1. Germline loops: CDR1 SGHRS, CDR2 YFSETQ. This CDR3 has 17 amino acids. The ends lost 3 bases at V and 4 bases at J; junction bases unmatched: 13. The CDR3: CASSWDRVGLRLYGYTF. CDR3 DNA sequence: TGCGCCAGCAGCTGGGACAGGGTAGGCTTGAGGCTCTATGGCTACACCTTC. Complete variable domain (other parts from reference TRBV5-1 and TRBJ1-2): KAGVTQTPRYLIKTRGQQVTLSCSPISGHRSVSWYQQTPGQGLQFLFEYFSETQRNKGNFPGRFSGRQFSNSRSEMNVSTLELGDSALYLCASSWDRVGLRLYGYTFGSGTRLTVV.

This clonotype was counted only a few times. The gene calls are TRBV11-2 and TRBJ2-6; 11 nucleotides agree with TRBD2. CDR3 length: 18 amino acids. CDR1 is SGHAT and CDR2 is FQNNGV in the germline V gene. The ends lost 5 bases at V and 0 bases at J; junction bases unmatched: 6. CDR3: CASSPFLAGGSGANVLTF. In nucleotides, the CDR3 is TGTGCCAGCAGCCCGTTCCTAGCGGGGGGCTCTGGGGCCAACGTCCTGACTTTC.

This clonotype was recorded at least ten times. The chain couples TRBV27 to TRBJ1-1; 10 bases map to TRBD1. Trimming at V came to 7 bases and at J to 3 bases, leaving 2 bases not matched to a gene. The CDR3 contains 13 residues. Germline V gene sequence: CDR1 MNHEY, CDR2 SMNVEV (reference sequence). CDR3 region: CASKGQGYTEAFF. The CDR3 DNA is TGTGCCAGCAAGGGACAGGGGTACACTGAAGCTTTCTTT.

This chain uses TRBV7-9 with TRBJ1-6; 7 nucleotides line up with TRBD1. The CDR3 loop spans 13 amino acids. V shed 8 bases, J shed 9 bases, and the junction held 7 bases outside the gene matches. Germline values: CDR1 SEHNR, CDR2 FQNEAQ (reference sequence). Written as DNA, the CDR3 is TGTGCCAGCGGAGACAGGGTCGGTTCACCCCTCCACTTT. Translation gives CASGDRVGSPLHF.

The gene calls are TRBV7-2 and TRBJ2-7; TRBD1 might be the D (6 bases). Trimming pared 7 bases from V and 4 bases from J, leaving 14 bases between. The length of the CDR3 is 13 residues. The germline V gene encodes CDR1 SGHTA and CDR2 FQGNSA. The CDR3 coding sequence is TGTGCCAGCACCACGAGACAGGTTTACGAGCAGTACTTC. Translation: CASTTRQVYEQYF.

Remarks on this clonotype: A read error may produce the germline difference seen at one junction end. The chain combines TRBV10-3 with TRBJ1-4, with D perhaps TRBD1 (5 bases). Germline V gives CDR1 ENHRY, CDR2 SYGVKD. The CDR3 is 15 amino acids. CDR3 in amino acids: CAISSDQGTNGKLFF. DNA of the CDR3: TGTGCCATCAGCAGTGACCAGGGAACTAATGGAAAACTGTTTTTT.